Below, 3 T cell receptor beta chains from the same sample are listed, as sequenced in a study of blood T cell repertoires in COVID-19. Produced via immunoSEQ multiplex PCR; TCRdb's table is partial and in-frame only. The data contain about 140,000 clones, roughly four fifths of them seen just once; the ten biggest clones take up around 13%. The sequencing sample was made of peripheral blood. Every receptor here comes from a man older than 75 with acute or convalescent COVID-19.

This chain joins TRBV11-2 and TRBJ1-1, with D possibly being TRBD1 (5 bases). The V gene lost 6 bases and the J gene lost 3 bases, with 20 bases spanning the gap. CDR3 length: 16 amino acids. Germline assignment: CDR1 SGHAT and CDR2 FQNNGV. CDR3 residues: CASRWGGSRGDTEAFF. CDR3 coding DNA: TGTGCCAGCAGGTGGGGGGGATCAAGAGGGGACACTGAAGCTTTCTTT.

The chain combines TRBV7-2 with TRBJ1-5, with D perhaps matching TRBD1 (6 bases). The length of the CDR3 is 13 residues. The germline CDR1 and CDR2 sequences are SGHTA and FQGNSA. The germline V and J ends were trimmed by 5 bases and 7 bases, with 12 bases remaining between them. The CDR3, as DNA: TGTGCCAGCAGCCAACAGGGTGAACAGCCCCAGCATTTT. Its protein is CASSQQGEQPQHF. Full variable domain (missing parts from reference TRBV7-2 and TRBJ1-5): GAGVSQSPSNKVTEKGKDVELRCDPISGHTALYWYRQSLGQGLEFLIYFQGNSAPDKSGLPSDRFSAERTGGSVSTLTIQRTQQEDSAVYLCASSQQGEQPQHFGDGTRLSIL.

The V gene is TRBV9, the J gene TRBJ2-1; TRBD1 matches at 10 bases. Losses at the gene ends were 4 bases for V and 6 bases for J; bases not matched to a gene: 10. The CDR3 consists of 16 residues. Per the germline V gene, CDR1 is SGDLS and CDR2 is YYNGEE. In nucleotides, the CDR3 is TGTGCCAGCAGCCCGAGAGGGGGACAGGGGCTCAATGAGCAGTTCTTC. Translation: CASSPRGGQGLNEQFF.